This T cell receptor beta chain was obtained from a study of CD8 T cells in ankylosing spondylitis. Study-level findings and limits: Those disease-linked clones were CD8+; they were also relatively rare in peripheral blood. Seemingly characteristic of ankylosing spondylitis blood was a TCR beta motif consisting of about 8 highly homologous variants.

MiXCR, run by TCRdb on the 5' RACE reads, gives a single entry per CDR3 protein. The data contain roughly 350,000 distinct CDR3 sequences, approximately 8.2% of them seen just once; the ten biggest clones take up more than 14%. This clonotype appeared many times. Antigen unknown. Trimming took 1 base from V and 5 from J, leaving 1 base between them. This CDR3 is 11 amino acids long. The germline V gene encodes CDR1 LGHDT and CDR2 YNNKEL (reference sequence). This chain joins TRBV3-1 and TRBJ2-3; D is uncertain. Sequences were obtained from blood, either unsorted or a sorted T cell fraction (not recorded which). The sequence was obtained from a male donor with ankylosing spondylitis. In DNA form, the CDR3 reads TGTGCCAGCAGCCAAGTAGATACGCAGTATTTT. Protein product: CASSQVDTQYF.